A single sample gave rise to the 8 T cell receptor beta chains below, sequenced in a study of blood T cell repertoires in COVID-19. Repertoires were generated with immunoSEQ multiplex PCR, while TCRdb's copy carries only in-frame clones and drops some. The repertoire includes about 250,000 clones, 80% to 85% of them detected once, and 4% to 5.5% sits in the top ten. Sequenced input: peripheral blood. These receptors all stem from a man aged 50 or older with active or convalescent COVID-19.

This sequence joins TRBV28 and TRBJ1-5; D might be TRBD1 (6 bases). Trimming took off 5 bases at V and 9 bases at J, with 11 bases between the two ends. Germline V gives CDR1 MDHEN, CDR2 SYDVKM. This CDR3 region has 12 residues. The CDR3 nucleotides read TGTGCCAGCAGTCAACAGGGAACGCCCCAGCATTTT. Its protein is CASSQQGTPQHF.

The chain employs TRBV6-1 and TRBJ1-4; 10 bases align to TRBD1. J lost 7 bases, V lost 2 bases, and 4 bases had no gene match. The CDR3 has 15 residues. CDR1 is MNHNS and CDR2 is SASEGT in the germline V gene. The CDR3 region is CASSERDRGGEKLFF. The DNA of the CDR3 is TGTGCCAGCAGTGAAAGGGACAGGGGTGGTGAAAAACTGTTTTTT.

The rearrangement links TRBV28 to TRBJ2-1, with D perhaps matching TRBD2 (5 bases). In germline, CDR1 is MDHEN, CDR2 SYDVKM. The CDR3 runs to 17 residues. Trimming removed 2 bases at V and 7 bases at J, with 21 bases between. The CDR3 loop is CASSLIAQAPRRNEQFF. CDR3 bases: TGTGCCAGCAGTTTAATTGCCCAAGCGCCCCGGAGGAATGAGCAGTTCTTC.

The gene calls are TRBV2 and TRBJ2-1; 10 bases line up with TRBD1. The junction had 4 bases not matched to a gene; V was cut back by 6 bases and J by 5 bases. CDR1 and CDR2 from the germline V gene are SNHLY and FYNNEI. The CDR3 loop spans 14 amino acids. This CDR3 is CASRDRGTNNEQFF. The CDR3 DNA reads TGTGCCAGCAGGGACAGGGGGACAAACAATGAGCAGTTCTTC. Combining the CDR3 with reference TRBV2 and TRBJ2-1 gives the whole variable domain EPEVTQTPSHQVTQMGQEVILRCVPISNHLYFYWYRQILGQKVEFLVSFYNNEISEKSEIFDDQFSVERPDGSNFTLKIRSTKLEDSAMYFCASRDRGTNNEQFFGPGTRLTVL.

The rearrangement links TRBV3-1 (or the pseudogene TRBV3-2) to TRBJ2-5; D unresolved. The CDR3 length is 12 residues. Germline V gene lookup returns CDR1 LGHDT and CDR2 YNNKEL (reference sequence). Trimming took 0 bases from V and 4 from J, leaving 3 bases between them. The CDR3 coding sequence is TGTGCCAGCAGCCAAGAGGCAGAGACCCAGTACTTC. Translating gives CASSQEAETQYF.

V and J are TRBV2 and TRBJ2-1; 13 bases match TRBD2. With V trimmed by 4 bases and J by 0 bases, 3 bases remained unmatched. The CDR3 runs 17 residues. CDR1 and CDR2 from the germline V gene are SNHLY and FYNNEI. In DNA form, the CDR3 reads TGTGCCAGCAGTGGGACTAGCGGGGGAAGCTCCTACAATGAGCAGTTCTTC. Protein: CASSGTSGGSSYNEQFF.

The gene calls are TRBV19 and TRBJ1-5; 7 nucleotides agree with TRBD1. Germline assignment: CDR1 LNHDA and CDR2 SQIVND (reference sequence). This CDR3 spans 13 amino acids. Trimming at V came to 4 bases and at J to 5 bases, leaving 2 bases not matched to a gene. CDR3 coding DNA: TGTGCCAGTAGTAGGGACAGTTATCAGCCCCAGCATTTT. The encoded protein is CASSRDSYQPQHF.

V gene TRBV29-1 combines with J gene TRBJ1-5, with 11 positions matching TRBD1. CDR3 length: 15 amino acids. J gave up 2 bases and V 4 bases, and 4 bases lay outside the gene matches. Germline V CDR1 and CDR2: SQVTM, ANQGSEA. This chain's CDR3 is CSVGEGQGGNQPQHF. CDR3 nucleotide sequence: TGCAGCGTTGGGGAGGGACAGGGGGGCAATCAGCCCCAGCATTTT.